This T cell receptor (beta chain) was retrieved from a study of T cell responses to AZD1222 COVID-19 vaccine. The table came from immunoSEQ multiplex PCR; TCRdb's copy has only in-frame clones and leaves some out. The data show 150,000 or so clones, 88% seen once. The CDR3 consists of 13 residues. V lost 3 bases, J lost 6 bases, and 2 bases stayed unmatched. CDR1 and CDR2 (germline): SGHTA, FQGNSA. General observations from the study: Donor demographics were predominantly white British with a female majority; clonal diversity may be underestimated. Repertoires were sampled only after the peak T cell response. An increase in Spike-specific TCR breadth and depth was observed after two AZD1222 doses. Baseline testing showed seropositivity in only five to seven AZD1222 recipients.

In regard to this clone: Antigen specificity is unknown.

Here the sequenced sample was peripheral blood, taken on day 0 of AZD1222 vaccination. The chain has TRBV7-2 and TRBJ1-1, with 9 bases that match TRBD1. The clonotype was recovered from an adult in good health. CDR3 protein: CASSFRQGAEAFF. The DNA for the CDR3 is TGTGCCAGCAGCTTCCGACAGGGGGCTGAAGCTTTCTTT.